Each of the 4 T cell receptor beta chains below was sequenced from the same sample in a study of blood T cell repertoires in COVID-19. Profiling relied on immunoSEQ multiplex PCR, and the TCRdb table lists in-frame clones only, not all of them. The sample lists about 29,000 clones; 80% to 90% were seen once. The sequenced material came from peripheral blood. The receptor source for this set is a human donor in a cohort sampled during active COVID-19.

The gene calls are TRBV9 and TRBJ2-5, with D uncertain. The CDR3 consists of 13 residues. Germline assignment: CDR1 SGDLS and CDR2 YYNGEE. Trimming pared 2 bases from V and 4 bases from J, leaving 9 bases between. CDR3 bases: TGTGCCAGCAGCGTGAGACCAGGAGAGACCCAGTACTTC. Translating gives CASSVRPGETQYF.

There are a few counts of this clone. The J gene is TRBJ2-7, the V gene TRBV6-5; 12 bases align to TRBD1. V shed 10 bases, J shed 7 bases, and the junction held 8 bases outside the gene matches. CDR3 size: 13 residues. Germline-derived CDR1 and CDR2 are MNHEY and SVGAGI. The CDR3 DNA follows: TGTGCCACTACGGGACAGGGGGCTTGGGAGCAGTACTTC. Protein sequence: CATTGQGAWEQYF.

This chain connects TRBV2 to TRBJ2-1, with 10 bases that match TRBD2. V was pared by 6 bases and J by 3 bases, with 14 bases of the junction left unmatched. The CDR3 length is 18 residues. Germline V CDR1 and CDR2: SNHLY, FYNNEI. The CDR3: CASSNRRSSGGIYNEQFF. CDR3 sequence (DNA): TGTGCCAGCAGCAACCGTCGCTCTAGCGGGGGCATCTACAATGAGCAGTTCTTC.

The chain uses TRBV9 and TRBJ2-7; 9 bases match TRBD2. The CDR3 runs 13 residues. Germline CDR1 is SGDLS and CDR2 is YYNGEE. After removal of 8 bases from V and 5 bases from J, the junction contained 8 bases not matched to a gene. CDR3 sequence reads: CASQGLASDEQYF. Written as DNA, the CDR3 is TGTGCCAGTCAAGGACTAGCGTCGGACGAGCAGTACTTC.